Listed below are T cell receptor beta chains from one sample, sequenced in a study of T-cell reconstitution after alpha-beta-depleted transplantation in children. TCRdb itself ran the PCR reads through MiXCR, one entry per CDR3 protein. In the table there are almost 600,000 distinct CDR3 sequences, 25% to 30% of which are singletons. Material: PBMCs, obtained before TCRalphabeta/CD19-depleted stem cell transplant. Receptors were obtained from a boy under two years old with Wiskott-Aldrich syndrome, due to receive a stem cell transplant. The conserved cysteine and the conserved F or W are not part of the CDR3 here.

V	J	CDR3
TRBV4-2	TRBJ1-1	ASSQEGGGTEAF
TRBV6-1	TRBJ2-2	ASRRGDTGELF
TRBV18	TRBJ1-5	ASSPRGAWPNQPQH
TRBV12-3/TRBV12-4	TRBJ2-7	ASSLGELDEQY
TRBV5-1	TRBJ1-2	ASSLGVSPAGYT
TRBV29-1	TRBJ2-3	SVDAGHHTDTQY
TRBV12-3/TRBV12-4	TRBJ2-3	ASSPGLAGVWRPDTQY
TRBV20-1	TRBJ1-5	SARGPANQPQH
TRBV28	TRBJ2-4	ASSRVFGQSSLDMQY
TRBV20-1	TRBJ2-3	SARFSGRGNTQY
TRBV9	TRBJ2-2	ASSVDPAGNTGELF
TRBV11-2	TRBJ2-1	ASSLGASGSISTYNEQF
TRBV20-1	TRBJ2-7	SATDRDYEQY
TRBV4-2	TRBJ2-3	ASSQRAGGGTDTQY
TRBV12-3/TRBV12-4	TRBJ2-2	ACSFLGPPVWVLFGELF